A selection of T cell receptor beta chains follows, all from one sample in a study of regulatory T cells in long-lasting Graves disease. TCRdb re-derived calls from the multiplex PCR reads in MiXCR, one entry per CDR3 protein. The sample consists of 700,000 or so distinct CDR3 sequences, around 30% of them appearing once. This specimen consisted of peripheral blood mononuclear cells (PBMCs), obtained when the disease was refractory, from a patient treated with antithyroid drugs. These receptors all stem from a female donor with Graves disease. CDR3s include the opening cysteine and the closing phenylalanine or tryptophan. A D gene is named only where the DNA matches it firmly. Size is stated for part of the rows, as once, few or many counts, or as a class when the clone is expanded.

many,TRBV15,-,TRBJ2-2,18,CATSTKQGAMFDTGELFF,TGTGCCACCAGCACAAAACAGGGCGCGATGTTTGACACCGGGGAGCTGTTTTTT
-,TRBV27,TRBD2,TRBJ2-7,17,CASSLSTPGLAVYEQYF,TGTGCCAGCAGTTTATCGACGCCGGGACTAGCGGTATACGAGCAGTACTTC
-,TRBV6-9,TRBD1,TRBJ2-5,15,CASSYPGQGLETQYF,TGTGCCAGCAGTTACCCGGGACAGGGACTCGAGACCCAGTACTTC
many,TRBV29-1,TRBD2,TRBJ2-7,13,CSVDSGITDEQYF,TGCAGCGTGGATAGCGGGATAACGGACGAGCAGTACTTC
-,TRBV30,-,TRBJ1-2,13,CAWSVWTSKGYTF,TGTGCCTGGAGTGTTTGGACTTCGAAAGGCTACACCTTC
many,TRBV28,-,TRBJ1-1,12,CASREWGTEAFF,TGTGCCAGCAGGGAGTGGGGGACTGAAGCTTTCTTT
-,TRBV10-3,TRBD1,TRBJ1-1,13,CAIRTGGVTEAFF,TGTGCCATCAGGACAGGGGGGGTCACTGAAGCTTTCTTT
-,TRBV20-1,-,TRBJ2-2,14,CSARLRSNTGELFF,TGCAGTGCTAGATTGCGGTCGAACACCGGGGAGCTGTTTTTT
-,TRBV7-9,-,TRBJ1-5,16,CASSLSETAYNQPQHF,TGTGCCAGCAGCTTATCCGAGACAGCCTACAATCAGCCCCAGCATTTT
few,TRBV28,TRBD1,TRBJ2-7,13,CASTRVTGDEQYF,TGTGCCAGCACCCGCGTGACAGGGGACGAGCAGTACTTC
-,TRBV11-3,-,TRBJ2-7,15,CASSLEGRGGYEQYF,TGTGCCAGCAGCTTAGAAGGAAGGGGCGGCTACGAGCAGTACTTC
few,TRBV12-3/TRBV12-4,-,TRBJ2-7,16,CASSYSRIPSLSEQYF,TGTGCCAGCAGTTACTCGAGGATTCCCTCTTTATCCGAGCAGTACTTC
many,TRBV27,-,TRBJ2-7,15,CASSPDPARRYEQYF,TGTGCCAGCAGTCCGGACCCCGCCCGCCGCTACGAGCAGTACTTC
-,TRBV19,-,TRBJ1-2,14,CASRPGPTHYGYTF,TGTGCCAGTAGGCCGGGACCCACTCACTATGGCTACACCTTC
few,TRBV6-1,-,TRBJ1-5,13,CASSRDFNQPQHF,TGCGCCAGCAGTAGGGATTTCAATCAGCCCCAGCATTTT
-,TRBV7-9,-,TRBJ2-5,15,CASSLEVAGQETQYF,TGTGCCAGCAGCTTAGAAGTCGCAGGGCAAGAGACCCAGTACTTC
-,TRBV7-2,-,TRBJ2-5,15,CASSSQPLWGETQYF,TGTGCCAGCAGCTCCCAGCCACTGTGGGGAGAGACCCAGTACTTC
few,TRBV12-3/TRBV12-4,-,TRBJ2-2,14,CASSSRARTGELFF,TGTGCCAGCAGTTCCCGCGCGCGCACCGGGGAGCTGTTTTTT
-,TRBV28,TRBD1,TRBJ1-5,15,CASTEQGYSNQPQHF,TGTGCCAGCACTGAACAGGGGTACAGCAATCAGCCCCAGCATTTT
-,TRBV28,-,TRBJ2-6,15,CASSRTRTGANVLTF,TGTGCCAGCAGTAGGACACGTACTGGGGCCAACGTCCTGACTTTC
-,TRBV12-5,TRBD1,TRBJ2-7,15,CASGSHGTGEREQYF,TGTGCTAGTGGTTCGCACGGGACAGGGGAACGCGAGCAGTACTTC
few,TRBV28,-,TRBJ1-1,18,CASSLPGTAAQGNTEAFF,TGTGCCAGCAGTCTCCCCGGGACCGCCGCTCAGGGGAACACTGAAGCTTTCTTT
many,TRBV6-2/TRBV6-3,TRBD2,TRBJ2-7,14,CASSSLAGPYEQYF,TGTGCCAGCAGTTCCTTAGCGGGACCCTACGAGCAGTACTTC
-,TRBV20-1,TRBD1,TRBJ2-5,16,CSARMGQGIDKLTQYF,TGCAGTGCTAGAATGGGACAGGGAATCGACAAACTGACCCAGTACTTC